A single sample gave rise to the 19 T cell receptor beta chains below, sequenced in a study of shared clonotypes between healthy human individuals. Generated by immunoSEQ multiplex PCR, the TCRdb table keeps only in-frame clones and is missing some. The sample holds around 500,000 clones; roughly four fifths are singletons and the top ten take roughly 13%. Sequencing input: PBMCs. The receptors here all came from a woman aged 40-49 years in good health. Some clones in this sample may be carry-over from other donors' samples.

The rearrangement joins TRBV11-3 to TRBJ2-5; TRBD1 might be the D (6 bases). Germline V lookup: CDR1 SGHNT, CDR2 YENEEA. This CDR3 is 13 amino acids long. The ends were cut back, 5 bases at V and 5 bases at J, with 12 bases in the middle. CDR3 sequence (DNA): TGTGCCAGCAGCGGGGGCCCGCGGGAGACCCAGTACTTC. This sequence encodes CASSGGPRETQYF.

The V gene is TRBV20-1, the J gene TRBJ1-2; D is uncertain. V lost 0 bases, J lost 4 bases, and 3 bases lay in between. The germline CDR1 and CDR2 sequences are DFQATT and SNEGSKA (reference sequence). The CDR3 sequence is 11 residues long. The chain's CDR3 is CSARDIYGYTF. CDR3 nucleotide sequence: TGCAGTGCTAGAGACATCTATGGCTACACCTTC.

The rearrangement uses TRBV18 and TRBJ1-2; the D gene is possibly TRBD1 (5 bases). From germline, CDR1 is KGHSH and CDR2 LQKENI. V lost 2 bases and J lost 2, with 21 bases in between. The CDR3 loop spans 18 amino acids. This CDR3 is CASSPIPTGRNANYGYTF. CDR3 DNA: TGTGCCAGCTCACCAATACCGACGGGACGGAATGCCAACTATGGCTACACCTTC.

This sequence joins TRBV28 and TRBJ2-1; the match to TRBD2 covers 10 bases. Germline lookup yields CDR1 MDHEN and CDR2 SYDVKM. Trimming took 5 bases from V and 9 from J; bases not matched to a gene: 10. The CDR3 is 15 amino acids. The CDR3 loop is CASSTPSGSIGEQFF. CDR3 DNA sequence: TGTGCCAGCAGTACCCCTAGCGGGAGTATTGGTGAGCAGTTCTTC.

Turning to this clone: This sequence may be a read error, since a much larger clone differs from it by one base. The rearrangement uses TRBV5-6 and TRBJ2-2; D is ambiguous. CDR1 and CDR2 from the germline V gene are SGHDT and YYEEEE. Deletions cut 2 bases from V and 5 bases from J, with 4 bases between. The CDR3 totals 12 residues. CDR3 nucleotides: TGTGCCAGCAGCTTATCGACCGGGGAGCTGTTTTTT. Encoded protein: CASSLSTGELFF.

The chain joins TRBV5-1 to TRBJ1-1, with D tentatively TRBD1 (5 bases). The CDR3 runs to 15 residues. Per germline, CDR1 SGHRS and CDR2 YFSETQ. Trimming took off 4 bases at V and 1 base at J, with 14 bases between the two ends. CDR3 DNA: TGCGCCAGCAGCCCGGGGACGTACACGAACACTGAAGCTTTCTTT. The encoded protein is CASSPGTYTNTEAFF.

This CDR3 reads CASSQLAGTSTDTQYF. CDR3 nucleotides: TGTGCCAGCAGCCAACTAGCGGGGACTAGCACAGATACGCAGTATTTT. The rearrangement links TRBV7-8 to TRBJ2-3; 10 bases are shared with TRBD2. The CDR3 consists of 16 residues. CDR1 and CDR2 (germline): SGHVS, FQNEAQ. The ends lost 5 bases at V and 0 bases at J; junction bases unmatched: 5.

The chain has TRBV6-1 and TRBJ1-4; perhaps TRBD1 as D (6 bases). Germline V gene data show CDR1 as MNHNS and CDR2 as SASEGT. V gave up 2 bases and J gave up 3 bases, with 13 bases separating them. The CDR3 spans 16 residues. CDR3 coding DNA: TGTGCCAGCAGTGAAAGGGGGACCAGGGCTAATGAAAAACTGTTTTTT. Protein product: CASSERGTRANEKLFF.

The chain is built from TRBV7-3 and TRBJ2-3; no firm D call. This CDR3 comprises 13 residues. Trimming took 4 bases from V and 6 from J, leaving 11 bases between them. Germline CDR1 and CDR2: SGHTA and FQGTGA. The CDR3 bases are TGTGCCAGCAGCTCCCAGTTAAGGGATACGCAGTATTTT. Translation gives CASSSQLRDTQYF.

The V and J genes are TRBV28 and TRBJ2-5, with TRBD1 as a possible D gene (6 bases). The CDR3 has 13 amino acids. V was trimmed by 3 bases and J by 13 bases, leaving 18 bases between them. In germline, CDR1 is MDHEN, CDR2 SYDVKM. CDR3 sequence: CASSFNRESGLYF. CDR3 DNA sequence: TGTGCCAGCAGTTTCAACAGGGAAAGTGGGCTGTACTTC.

The chain joins TRBV28 to TRBJ1-5, with 9 bases identical to TRBD1. The V gene's germline CDR1 is MDHEN and CDR2 SYDVKM. V shed 5 bases, J shed 3 bases, and the junction held 8 bases outside the gene matches. This CDR3 contains 16 residues. The CDR3 DNA sequence: TGTGCCAGCAGTCCCGACAGGGGGGGGTTCAATCAGCCCCAGCATTTT. It yields the protein CASSPDRGGFNQPQHF.

Concerning this clone itself: At one end, the junction sequence differs from germline, possibly due to a read error. The V gene is TRBV9, the J gene TRBJ1-3, with D possibly matching TRBD1 (5 bases). Looked up from germline, CDR1 is SGDLS and CDR2 is YYNGEE. This CDR3 spans 14 amino acids. The CDR3 DNA reads as TGTGCCGGCAGCGACAGTGGGGACGGAAACACCATATATTTT. Residues: CAGSDSGDGNTIYF.

This clone was observed once. The sample holds other DNA sequences that translate to the same CDR3. The rearrangement joins TRBV2 to TRBJ2-3; D remains ambiguous. Trimming shortened V by 3 bases and J by 1 base, and 8 bases separated the two germline ends. The germline V gene encodes CDR1 SNHLY and CDR2 FYNNEI. The CDR3 sequence is 14 residues long. CDR3 loop: CASSEDGGTDTQYF. CDR3 DNA sequence: TGTGCCAGCAGTGAGGACGGCGGCACAGATACGCAGTATTTT.

The chain carries TRBV6-1 and TRBJ1-5; maybe TRBD1 (5 bases). The germline V gene has CDR1 MNHNS and CDR2 SASEGT. The ends were cut back, 5 bases at V and 3 bases at J, with 14 bases in the middle. The CDR3 contains 15 residues. Written as DNA, the CDR3 is TGTGCCAGCAGTTCACACGGGGGAGACAATCAGCCCCAGCATTTT. As protein: CASSSHGGDNQPQHF.

In this sample, this clone turned up a few times. The chain couples TRBV5-8 to TRBJ1-5, with 11 bases matching TRBD1. The germline gives CDR1 SGHTS, CDR2 YDEGEE. This CDR3 is 16 amino acids long. V lost 4 bases to trimming and J lost 3 bases; unmatched junction nucleotides: 6. In DNA, the CDR3 is TGTGCCAGCAGCCCCGGGACAGGGGGTTACAATCAGCCCCAGCATTTT. This sequence encodes CASSPGTGGYNQPQHF.

This chain joins TRBV5-1 and TRBJ2-3; possible D gene TRBD2, 5 bases. The CDR3 has 16 residues. Germline CDR1 is SGHRS and CDR2 is YFSETQ. With 2 bases removed from V and 0 bases from J, the gap between germline ends came to 13 bases. This CDR3 reads CASSLLAGTSTDTQYF. Here the CDR3 DNA reads TGCGCCAGCAGCTTACTCGCGGGCACTAGCACAGATACGCAGTATTTT.

Details on this clone: The same CDR3 is also encoded by other DNA sequences in this sample. The V call is TRBV7-9, the J call TRBJ2-1; D call uncertain. Germline CDR1 and CDR2: SEHNR and FQNEAQ (reference sequence). Trimming took 1 base from V and 5 from J, leaving 6 bases between them. The CDR3 totals 13 residues. The CDR3 reads CASSLGQNNEQFF. For the CDR3, the DNA is TGTGCCAGCAGCTTAGGGCAGAACAATGAGCAGTTCTTC.

As concerns this clone: Just one base apart from a much larger clone, this may be a read error. This chain joins TRBV5-6 and TRBJ1-2; the D is unclear. The CDR3 has 15 amino acids. The V end was cut by 1 base, the J end by 2 bases, with 12 bases between. Germline CDR1 is SGHDT and CDR2 is YYEEEE. The CDR3 DNA sequence: TGTGCCAGCAGCTTGACTAGGCTCGTGAACTATGGCTACACCTTC. Protein product: CASSLTRLVNYGYTF.

A word on this clone: Since a much larger clone is just one base distant, this may be a read error. Additional DNA sequences in this sample encode the identical CDR3. The CDR3 nucleotides read TGTGCCAGCAGCTTAGCACAGGGGAACACTGAAGCTTTCTTT. This gives the protein CASSLAQGNTEAFF. This chain joins TRBV7-9 and TRBJ1-1, with a possible D match to TRBD1 (6 bases). CDR3 length: 14 residues. The germline V gene has CDR1 SEHNR and CDR2 FQNEAQ (reference sequence). Trimming shortened V by 0 bases and J by 1 base, and 6 bases separated the two germline ends.